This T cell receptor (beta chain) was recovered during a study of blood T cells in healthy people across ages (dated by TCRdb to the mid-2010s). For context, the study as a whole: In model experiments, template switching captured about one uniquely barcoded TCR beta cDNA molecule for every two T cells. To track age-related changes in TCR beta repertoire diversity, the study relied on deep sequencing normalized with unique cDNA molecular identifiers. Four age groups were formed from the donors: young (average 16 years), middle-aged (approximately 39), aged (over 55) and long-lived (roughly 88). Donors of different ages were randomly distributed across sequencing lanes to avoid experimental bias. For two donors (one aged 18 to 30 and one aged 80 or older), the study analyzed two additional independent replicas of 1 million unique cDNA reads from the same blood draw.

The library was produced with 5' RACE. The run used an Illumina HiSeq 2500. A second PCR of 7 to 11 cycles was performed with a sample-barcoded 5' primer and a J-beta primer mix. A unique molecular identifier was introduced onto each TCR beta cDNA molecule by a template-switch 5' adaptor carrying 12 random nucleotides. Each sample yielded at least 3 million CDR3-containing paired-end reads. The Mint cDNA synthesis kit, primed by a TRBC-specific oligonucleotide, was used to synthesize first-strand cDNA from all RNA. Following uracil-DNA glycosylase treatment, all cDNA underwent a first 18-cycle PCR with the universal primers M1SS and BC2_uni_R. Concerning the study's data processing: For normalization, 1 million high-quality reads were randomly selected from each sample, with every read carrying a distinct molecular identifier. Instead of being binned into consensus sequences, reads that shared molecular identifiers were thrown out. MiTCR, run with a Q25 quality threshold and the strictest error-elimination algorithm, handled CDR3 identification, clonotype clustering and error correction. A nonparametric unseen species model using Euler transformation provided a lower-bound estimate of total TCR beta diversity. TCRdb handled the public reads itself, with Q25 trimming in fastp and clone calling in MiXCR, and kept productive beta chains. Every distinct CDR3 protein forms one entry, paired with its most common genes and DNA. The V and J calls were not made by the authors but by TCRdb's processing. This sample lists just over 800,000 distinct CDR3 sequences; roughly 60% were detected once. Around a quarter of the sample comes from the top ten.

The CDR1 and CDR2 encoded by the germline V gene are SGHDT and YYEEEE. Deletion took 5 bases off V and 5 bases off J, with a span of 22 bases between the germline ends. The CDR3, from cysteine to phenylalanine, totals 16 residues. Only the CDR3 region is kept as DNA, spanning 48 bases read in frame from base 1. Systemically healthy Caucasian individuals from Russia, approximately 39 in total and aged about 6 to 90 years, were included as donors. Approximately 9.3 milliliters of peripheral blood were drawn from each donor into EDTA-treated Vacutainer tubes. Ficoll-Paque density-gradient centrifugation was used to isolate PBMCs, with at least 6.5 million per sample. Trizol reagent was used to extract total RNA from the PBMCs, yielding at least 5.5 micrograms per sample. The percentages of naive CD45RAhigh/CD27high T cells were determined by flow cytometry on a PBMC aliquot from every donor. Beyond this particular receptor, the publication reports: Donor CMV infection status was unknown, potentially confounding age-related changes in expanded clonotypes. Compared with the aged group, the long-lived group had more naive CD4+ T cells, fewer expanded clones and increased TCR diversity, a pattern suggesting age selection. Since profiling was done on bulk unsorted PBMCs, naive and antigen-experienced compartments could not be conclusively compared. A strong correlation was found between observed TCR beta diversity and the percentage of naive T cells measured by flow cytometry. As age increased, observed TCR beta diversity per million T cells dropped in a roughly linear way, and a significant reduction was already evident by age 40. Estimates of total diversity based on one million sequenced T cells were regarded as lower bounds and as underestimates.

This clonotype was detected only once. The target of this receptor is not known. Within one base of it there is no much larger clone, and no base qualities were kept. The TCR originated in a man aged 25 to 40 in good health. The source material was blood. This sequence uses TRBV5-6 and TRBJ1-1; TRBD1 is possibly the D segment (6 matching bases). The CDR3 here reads CASSPLAGGLGTEAFF. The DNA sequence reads TGTGCCAGCAGTCCCCTTGCTGGGGGGCTAGGGACTGAAGCTTTCTTT.